This T cell receptor beta chain was retrieved from a study of spatial heterogeneity in lung cancer (dated by TCRdb to about 2019). Notes on the research overall: Beta-chain transcripts were consistently detected in greater numbers than alpha-chain transcripts, which likely reflected higher beta-chain transcript abundance. In the raw uncorrected reads, each unique combination of TCR and UMI appeared more than ten times on average. In tumor regions, TCR transcript counts showed a strong correlation with a T cell transcriptional module score derived from matched bulk RNA-seq. Both alpha and beta chains were TCR-sequenced in samples taken at surgery, namely 220 tumor regions, 63 to 70 matched nontumor lung samples and about 52 PBMC samples. The study quantitatively compared TCR alpha and beta repertoires across multiple tumor regions, matched nontumor lung and blood in non-small cell lung cancer. Nonsynonymous mutation counts, determined by whole-exome sequencing of tumor tissue, were related to TCR repertoire features.

Its CDR3 holds 14 amino acids, cysteine through phenylalanine. CDR3 DNA only is kept here, 42 bases in frame from base 1. Trimming takes 1 base from V and 7 bases from J, and the germline ends sit 13 bases apart. The CDR1 and CDR2 encoded by the germline V gene (reference sequence) are GTSNPN and SVGIG. Overall study results and their limits: TCR-seq coverage of tumor T cells was estimated to be only roughly 7% for alpha chains and more than 11% for beta chains. The number of expanded intratumoral alpha and beta TCRs correlated with the tumor nonsynonymous mutation count. Confirming at a functional level the hypothesis that regional TCRs recognize regional mutations was considered to require additional single-cell paired TCR alpha and beta sequencing. The count of ubiquitous expanded TCRs correlated with the count of ubiquitous nonsynonymous mutations, and the count of regional expanded TCRs correlated with the count of regional nonsynonymous mutations.

This clonotype was seen many times. It has no known antigen specificity. No qualities accompany the bases; no much larger clone lies one base away. According to the study, the label for this sample's time point signals: sample taken at primary tumor resection. The donors were about 71 patients from the lung TRACERx cohort who had early-stage, untreated non-small cell lung cancer. TCR sequencing used whole RNA extracted from tumor and nontumor lung tissue, or from cryopreserved PBMC samples, without cell sorting. Patients were selected for TCR sequencing only if sufficient RNA was available from at least two tumor regions. Before being selected, tumor and adjacent nontumor lung specimens were reviewed by a lung pathologist. The library was built by means of 5' RACE. Sequencing was carried out with a NextSeq 500. To allow correction of PCR and sequencing errors, the TCR library protocol tagged every TCR cDNA molecule with a unique molecular identifier. The study's processing was this. Decombinator tools were used for TCR identification, UMI-based error correction and CDR3 extraction. Expanded TCRs were defined as those above a frequency of 2 per 1,000, corresponding to the top 1% of the tumor frequency distribution. Expanded tumor TCRs statistically deemed absent (corrected P<0.05) from at least one tumor region were classed as regional, and all other expanded tumor TCRs were classed as ubiquitous. Rényi diversity was computed with the R vegan package after subsampling each repertoire 100 times to 5,000 TCRs. CDR3 similarity networks were constructed using string-kernel similarity of amino acid triplets, with links drawn between CDR3s whose pairwise similarity was above 0.82. TCRdb ran its own pipeline on the public reads, namely fastp trimming at Q25 and MiXCR clone calling, and kept in-frame beta chains. Each CDR3 protein appears once, grouped with its most common genes and DNA. The V and J calls reflect TCRdb's pipeline rather than the authors' work. In all, the sample holds some 13,000 distinct CDR3 sequences, and over 3% of those were seen once. Jointly, the top ten make up roughly 8.1% of the sample.

This specimen was lung tumor tissue, taken at surgery. The V and J segments used are TRBV30 and TRBJ2-2; 5 matching bases give a weak D call of TRBD1. This TCR was recovered from a male donor with early-stage non-small cell lung cancer. In nucleotides, the sequence is TGTGCCTGGAGTGGGGGCGCGGTGGGCGGGGAGCTGTTTTTT. Its protein reads: CAWSGGAVGGELFF.